The 23 T cell receptor beta chains listed next were all sequenced from one sample in a study of T cell changes during pregnancy in multiple sclerosis. Repertoires were generated with immunoSEQ multiplex PCR, while TCRdb's copy carries only in-frame clones and drops some. The repertoire holds more than 40,000 clones, with approximately 94% as singletons. The sequenced sample was CD4+ T cells from peripheral blood mononuclear cells, obtained in the second trimester of pregnancy. Receptor source: a female donor with multiple sclerosis, enrolled in a pregnancy study.

The chain employs TRBV29-1 and TRBJ2-7, with 7 bases fitting TRBD1. Germline V gene sequence: CDR1 SQVTM, CDR2 ANQGSEA. The J segment lost 3 bases and the V segment lost 6 bases, leaving 8 bases of the junction unmatched. The CDR3 is made up of 13 amino acids. CDR3 bases: TGCAGCGTCATGCTGACAGGGAGCTACGAGCAGTACTTC. Translating it yields CSVMLTGSYEQYF.

This chain connects TRBV5-6 to TRBJ2-7; D is perhaps TRBD1 (6 bases). Trimming shortened V by 4 bases and J by 0 bases, and 11 bases separated the two germline ends. The CDR3 has 14 residues. From germline, CDR1 is SGHDT and CDR2 YYEEEE. The CDR3 sequence is CASSPQGSSYEQYF. The DNA of the CDR3 is TGTGCCAGCAGCCCCCAGGGGTCCTCCTACGAGCAGTACTTC.

This clone was seen once. This chain connects TRBV18 to TRBJ2-2; D is unclear. Trimming removed 2 bases from V and 4 bases from J, with 11 bases in between. The CDR3 consists of 15 residues. The germline V gene encodes CDR1 KGHSH and CDR2 LQKENI. The CDR3 sequence: CASSPMSLRTGELFF. CDR3 coding DNA: TGTGCCAGCTCACCAATGTCCTTGCGCACCGGGGAGCTGTTTTTT.

This clone showed up just once. This rearrangement joins TRBV10-3 to TRBJ2-7; TRBD1 agrees at 8 bases. Per germline, CDR1 ENHRY and CDR2 SYGVKD. Trimming at V came to 6 bases and at J to 4 bases, leaving 5 bases not matched to a gene. CDR3 length: 13 amino acids. The CDR3 DNA sequence: TGTGCCATCAGCAGGACAGGGTTATACGAGCAGTACTTC. Translated: CAISRTGLYEQYF.

This chain uses TRBV7-3 with TRBJ1-1; D might be TRBD1 (5 bases). This CDR3 contains 14 residues. V was pared by 5 bases and J by 1 base, with 11 bases between. CDR1 is SGHTA, CDR2 FQGTGA, per germline. CDR3 sequence (DNA): TGTGCCAGCAGCCCAGGGTCAACGAACACTGAAGCTTTCTTT. Translating it yields CASSPGSTNTEAFF.

Here the CDR3 DNA reads TGCGCCAGCAGCTTGGCCGGGACAGGGACTGGCGAGCAGTACTTC. Translation: CASSLAGTGTGEQYF. V gene TRBV5-1 combines with J gene TRBJ2-7; 9 bases fit TRBD1. CDR1 and CDR2 from the germline V gene are SGHRS and YFSETQ. Trimming removed 0 bases from V and 6 bases from J; junction bases left unmatched: 7. The CDR3 runs 15 residues.

CDR3 amino acids: CASSQSISSGTDTQYF. The CDR3 DNA reads as TGTGCCAGCAGCCAATCGATTTCGAGTGGCACAGATACGCAGTATTTT. V is TRBV16 and J is TRBJ2-3, with no clear D. CDR1 is KGHSY, CDR2 FQNENV, per germline. V lost 0 bases and J lost 1, with 11 bases in between. The CDR3 length is 16 residues.

The rearrangement joins TRBV19 to TRBJ2-6; 9 nucleotides line up with TRBD1. There are 17 residues in the CDR3. Trimming removed 7 bases from V and 0 bases from J; junction bases left unmatched: 7. Germline-derived CDR1 and CDR2 are LNHDA and SQIVND (reference sequence). The CDR3 region is CASMPPGQGSGANVLTF. The CDR3 coding sequence is TGTGCCAGTATGCCACCGGGACAGGGCTCTGGGGCCAACGTCCTGACTTTC.

The gene calls are TRBV13 and TRBJ2-5; 14 bases fit TRBD2. The germline gives CDR1 PRHDT, CDR2 FYEKMQ (reference sequence). V trimming: 5 bases; J trimming: 6 bases; junction bases outside the gene matches: 5. This CDR3 contains 15 residues. The CDR3 DNA sequence: TGTGCCAGCAGCCCGACTAGCGGGGGGGCTCAGACCCAGTACTTC. Translated, it gives CASSPTSGGAQTQYF. The full variable domain, rest sourced from reference TRBV13 and TRBJ2-5, is AAGVIQSPRHLIKEKRETATLKCYPIPRHDTVYWYQQGPGQDPQFLISFYEKMQSDKGSIPDRFSAQQFSDYHSELNMSSLELGDSALYFCASSPTSGGAQTQYFGPGTRLLVL.

V is TRBV5-6 and J is TRBJ1-1; D is unclear. Trimming pared 0 bases from V and 1 base from J, leaving 13 bases between. The CDR3 is 16 residues long. CDR1 is SGHDT and CDR2 is YYEEEE in the germline V gene. CDR3 protein: CASSLAKRSANTEAFF. The CDR3 DNA reads TGTGCCAGCAGCTTGGCCAAGAGGTCGGCGAACACTGAAGCTTTCTTT.

V and J are TRBV5-6 and TRBJ2-3; 7 bases align to TRBD2. V shed 2 bases, J shed 2 bases, and the junction held 8 bases outside the gene matches. Germline CDR1 and CDR2: SGHDT and YYEEEE. There are 16 residues in the CDR3. Written as DNA, the CDR3 is TGTGCCAGCAGCTTAGGACTAGGGTCGTACACAGATACGCAGTATTTT. Protein sequence: CASSLGLGSYTDTQYF.

The chain combines TRBV6-4 with TRBJ2-3; D ambiguous. CDR3 length equals 13 residues. Germline V lookup: CDR1 MRHNA, CDR2 SNTAGT. The V end lost 5 bases, the J end lost 2 bases, and 8 bases lay between the germline ends. CDR3 in amino acids: CASSRVLTDTQYF. The DNA of the CDR3 is TGTGCCAGCAGTCGGGTCCTCACAGATACGCAGTATTTT.

This clone was observed once. The gene calls are TRBV27 and TRBJ2-5; 10 nucleotides line up with TRBD1. This CDR3 comprises 16 residues. The V gene's germline CDR1 is MNHEY and CDR2 SMNVEV (reference sequence). V was pared by 6 bases and J by 4 bases, with 11 bases of the junction left unmatched. CDR3 DNA: TGTGCCAGCAGATTAACCGGGACAGGGGAGTCAGAGACCCAGTACTTC. Its translation is CASRLTGTGESETQYF.

Only one count was recorded for this clone. V usage is TRBV18 and J usage is TRBJ1-5; 11 bases are a match to TRBD1. The V segment lost 4 bases and the J segment 2 bases; nucleotides outside the gene matches: 10. The CDR3 extends over 18 amino acids. CDR1 and CDR2 from the germline V gene are KGHSH and LQKENI. The CDR3 sequence: CASSRLGTGGLGNQPQHF. CDR3 DNA: TGTGCCAGCTCACGGTTGGGGACAGGGGGTTTGGGCAATCAGCCCCAGCATTTT.

CDR3 DNA sequence: TGTGCCAGCAGCCCTATTAGGGGCACTGAAGCTTTCTTT. Its protein is CASSPIRGTEAFF. The rearrangement uses TRBV7-9 and TRBJ1-1; possible D gene TRBD1, 5 bases. V lost 5 bases and J 4 bases, leaving 11 bases between the germline ends. The CDR3 runs 13 residues. Per germline, CDR1 SEHNR and CDR2 FQNEAQ (reference sequence).

The J gene is TRBJ2-2, the V gene TRBV30, with 11 bases identical to TRBD2. The CDR3 has 14 amino acids. V dropped 3 bases and J dropped 7; count of bases not matched to a gene: 4. Germline CDR1 and CDR2: GTSNPN and SVGIG (reference sequence). CDR3 sequence: CAWRTSGEGGELFF. In DNA, the CDR3 is TGTGCCTGGAGGACTAGCGGGGAAGGCGGGGAGCTGTTTTTT.

The CDR3 loop reads CASSLASGGRRDNEQFF. For the CDR3, the DNA is TGTGCCAGCAGCTTGGCTAGCGGGGGGCGAAGGGACAATGAGCAGTTCTTC. V is TRBV5-8 and J is TRBJ2-1; 11 bases are a match to TRBD2. Trimming removed 0 bases from V and 5 bases from J; junction bases left unmatched: 7. Germline values: CDR1 SGHTS, CDR2 YDEGEE. CDR3 length: 17 amino acids.

This clone occurred a few times. The genes are TRBV19 and TRBJ1-1; D is unresolved. This CDR3 spans 14 amino acids. In germline, CDR1 is LNHDA, CDR2 SQIVND (reference sequence). V was shortened by 6 bases and J by 4 bases, with 15 bases between the two germline ends. The CDR3 region has the DNA TGTGCCAGTAGAGCCCCATTCGGGTCCACTGAAGCTTTCTTT. This encodes CASRAPFGSTEAFF.

This clone was detected once. The rearrangement links TRBV28 to TRBJ2-7; 9 bases fit TRBD1. The CDR3 is made up of 15 amino acids. Germline CDR1 MDHEN, CDR2 SYDVKM. The V gene end was trimmed by 6 bases and the J gene end by 4 bases; junction bases not matched to a gene: 10. The CDR3 bases are TGTGCCAGCAGCTTCTCCGGACAGGGGACGTACGAGCAGTACTTC. Amino acid sequence: CASSFSGQGTYEQYF.

The CDR3 region has the DNA TGTGCCAGCAGCTTGGGAGGGGGGGTTTCTTACAATGAGCAGTTCTTC. The encoded protein is CASSLGGGVSYNEQFF. The chain combines TRBV7-2 with TRBJ2-1; a weak D match, TRBD2 (7 bases). CDR1 is SGHTA, CDR2 FQGNSA, per germline. The CDR3 is 16 residues long. Between the trimmed V and J ends, which lost 3 bases and 4 bases, there was a span of 16 bases.

This clone turned up a few times. This CDR3 reads CASNTTGTGVFNQPQHF. CDR3 bases: TGTGCCTCCAATACTACCGGGACAGGGGTTTTCAATCAGCCCCAGCATTTT. J is TRBJ1-5 and V is TRBV30; TRBD1 aligns across 10 bases. J gave up 3 bases and V 7 bases, and 15 bases lay outside the gene matches. The CDR3 runs 17 residues. Germline CDR1 and CDR2: GTSNPN and SVGIG (reference sequence).

This chain uses TRBV9 with TRBJ2-7; the D gene is possibly TRBD1 (6 bases). V lost 4 bases, J lost 7 bases, and 18 bases lay in between. Germline V gene sequence: CDR1 SGDLS, CDR2 YYNGEE. The CDR3 totals 14 residues. The CDR3 sequence: CASSPEARGREQYF. Here the CDR3 DNA reads TGTGCCAGCAGCCCCGAGGCCAGGGGCCGGGAGCAGTACTTC.

The chain is built from TRBV6-6 and TRBJ1-5, with D unclear. The germline gives CDR1 MNHNY, CDR2 SVGAGI (reference sequence). V dropped 8 bases and J dropped 6 bases, with 11 bases sitting between them. The length of the CDR3 is 12 residues. CDR3 DNA sequence: TGTGCCAGCGGCGAGGGTCCTCAGCCCCAGCATTTT. Protein sequence: CASGEGPQPQHF.